Presented here are 6 T cell receptor beta chains from one specimen sequenced in a study of blood T cell repertoires in COVID-19. This table comes from immunoSEQ multiplex PCR, and its TCRdb copy is limited to in-frame clones, with some not included. The sample gives tens of thousands of clones, 80% to 90% of which show up once; around 40% is in the top ten. Sequences were obtained from peripheral blood. The receptor source for this set is a human donor in a cohort sampled during active COVID-19.

The chain's CDR3 is CASSYAGLSTDTQYF. CDR3 nucleotide sequence: TGTGCCAGCAGTTACGCGGGCCTTAGCACAGATACGCAGTATTTT. The chain employs TRBV6-5 and TRBJ2-3, with D possibly matching TRBD2 (5 bases). The V gene's germline CDR1 is MNHEY and CDR2 SVGAGI. V dropped 2 bases and J dropped 0 bases, with 9 bases sitting between them. The CDR3 length is 15 residues.

The V gene is TRBV11-2, the J gene TRBJ2-6, with TRBD2 as a possible D gene (6 bases). The CDR3 length is 15 residues. V shed 5 bases and J shed 2 bases, with 10 bases lying between them. Germline assignment: CDR1 SGHAT and CDR2 FQNNGV. Here the CDR3 reads CASSLGGTGANVLTF. CDR3 in DNA: TGTGCCAGCAGCCTCGGAGGGACTGGGGCCAACGTCCTGACTTTC.

The chain employs TRBV12-3 or TRBV12-4 and TRBJ2-7; 7 bases are a match to TRBD2. The CDR3 has 13 amino acids. V was clipped by 3 bases and J by 3 bases; unmatched bases: 2. CDR3 nucleotides: TGTGCCAGCAGTTTGGGGGGGAACTACGAGCAGTACTTC. Translating gives CASSLGGNYEQYF.

The J gene is TRBJ2-6, the V gene TRBV18; possibly TRBD2 for D (7 bases). V lost 3 bases and J 0 bases, leaving 9 bases between the germline ends. CDR3 length equals 16 residues. Germline values: CDR1 KGHSH, CDR2 LQKENI. The CDR3 spells CASSPGGGSGANVLTF. The CDR3 DNA reads TGTGCCAGCTCACCGGGAGGGGGCTCTGGGGCCAACGTCCTGACTTTC.

The V call is TRBV28, the J call TRBJ2-1, with D perhaps TRBD1 (7 bases). In germline, CDR1 is MDHEN, CDR2 SYDVKM. The CDR3 is 14 residues long. Trimming cost V 7 bases and J 5 bases, with 15 bases left between them. CDR3 sequence (DNA): TGTGCCAGCAATAAGGCAGGGGGGAACAATGAGCAGTTCTTC. Protein: CASNKAGGNNEQFF.

The chain combines TRBV29-1 with TRBJ2-2; the match to TRBD1 covers 10 bases. Germline V gives CDR1 SQVTM, CDR2 ANQGSEA. V lost 8 bases to trimming and J lost 7 bases; unmatched junction nucleotides: 16. The CDR3 consists of 16 residues. The CDR3 DNA reads as TGCAGCATGCGAAGGGCCGGGACAGGGGATAACGGGGAGCTGTTTTTT. It yields the protein CSMRRAGTGDNGELFF.